The TCR beta chain described here comes from a study of T cell repertoires in cytomegalovirus infection. At the level of the study: Public TCR beta signature analysis indicated the presence of both CMV infection and matching HLA type.

Study-level results: Clonotype analysis showed dominance of the ex vivo response by HLA-C-restricted CMV-specific TCR beta clonotypes. Cumulated frequencies of public TCR beta families served to identify carriers of CMV plus the relevant HLA.

Trimming left V 4 bases short and J 2 bases short, with 11 bases between. The CDR3 sequence is 14 residues long. In germline, CDR1 is WSHSY, CDR2 SAAADI. To note about this clonotype: Its specificity is unknown.

TCRdb passed the reads through MiXCR, listing each CDR3 protein once. The sample carries roughly 920,000 distinct CDR3 sequences, about a third recorded once. The chain is built from TRBV10-2 and TRBJ1-1, with D perhaps TRBD1 (6 bases). The sample here was cultured CD8+ T cells from PBMCs, taken from culture after CMV antigen stimulation. The clonotype was recovered from a human donor in good health (CMV status not recorded). Some clones in this sample may be carry-over from other donors' samples. The CDR3 coding sequence is TGCGCCAGCAGTGGGGAGGGACATAACACTGAAGCTTTCTTT. Translation gives CASSGEGHNTEAFF.